A selection of T cell receptor beta chains follows, all from one sample in a study of blood T cell dynamics during melanoma immunotherapy. Only in-frame clones appear in the TCRdb table, and some are missing; sequencing was by immunoSEQ multiplex PCR. The sample has 10,000 to 13,000 clones, about 88% seen once. The sequencing here drew on blood, taken from a patient treated with checkpoint blockade. These TCRs come from a human donor with melanoma. CDR3s include the opening cysteine and the closing phenylalanine or tryptophan. D genes are given only for firm matches. Some rows mark clone size as missing; the rest say once, few, many or name a class of expanded clone.

cdr3_aa: CASSLEGTETQYF
cdr3_nt: TGTGCCAGCAGCTTGGAGGGCACAGAGACCCAGTACTTC
clone_size: -
j_call: TRBJ2-5
v_call: TRBV5-4
d_call: -

cdr3_aa: CAWSEMGTQYF
cdr3_nt: TGTGCCTGGAGCGAAATGGGGACCCAGTACTTC
clone_size: -
j_call: TRBJ2-5
v_call: TRBV30
d_call: -

cdr3_aa: CASSMGTGTGETQYF
cdr3_nt: TGTGCCAGCAGTATGGGGACTGGTACTGGTGAGACCCAGTACTTC
clone_size: -
j_call: TRBJ2-5
v_call: TRBV7-2
d_call: -

cdr3_aa: CASSVGSRGGPTDTQYF
cdr3_nt: TGTGCCAGCAGCGTAGGATCGCGGGGGGGTCCCACAGATACGCAGTATTTT
clone_size: -
j_call: TRBJ2-3
v_call: TRBV9
d_call: TRBD2

cdr3_aa: CASSPRPHSNQPQHF
cdr3_nt: TGTGCCAGCTCACCACGGCCACATAGCAATCAGCCCCAGCATTTT
clone_size: -
j_call: TRBJ1-5
v_call: TRBV18
d_call: -

cdr3_aa: CASSLKQGYEQYF
cdr3_nt: TGTGCCAGCAGCTTAAAACAGGGCTACGAGCAGTACTTC
clone_size: -
j_call: TRBJ2-7
v_call: TRBV7-2
d_call: -

cdr3_aa: CASRGEGVGYGYTF
cdr3_nt: TGTGCCAGCAGGGGGGAGGGGGTGGGCTATGGCTACACCTTC
clone_size: -
j_call: TRBJ1-2
v_call: TRBV6-6
d_call: -

cdr3_aa: CASSKGTGTNTEAFF
cdr3_nt: TGTGCCAGCAGTAAAGGGACAGGGACGAACACTGAAGCTTTCTTT
clone_size: -
j_call: TRBJ1-1
v_call: TRBV6-5
d_call: TRBD1

cdr3_aa: CASSLAAGGPYEQYF
cdr3_nt: TGTGCCAGCAGCTTGGCGGCAGGGGGCCCGTACGAGCAGTACTTC
clone_size: -
j_call: TRBJ2-7
v_call: TRBV5-8
d_call: TRBD1

cdr3_aa: CASSYGGRGYEQYF
cdr3_nt: TGTGCCAGCAGCTATGGCGGCCGAGGCTACGAGCAGTACTTC
clone_size: -
j_call: TRBJ2-7
v_call: TRBV11-2
d_call: -

cdr3_aa: CASSSFAGRERPEAFF
cdr3_nt: TGTGCCAGCAGCTCCTTCGCAGGAAGGGAAAGACCTGAAGCTTTCTTT
clone_size: -
j_call: TRBJ1-1
v_call: TRBV11-2
d_call: -

cdr3_aa: CASRRTGLGTSPLHF
cdr3_nt: TGTGCCAGCAGACGCACAGGGCTCGGGACGTCACCCCTCCACTTT
clone_size: -
j_call: TRBJ1-6
v_call: TRBV6-5
d_call: -

cdr3_aa: CASSYSGNGNYGYTF
cdr3_nt: TGTGCCAGCAGTTACTCGGGGAACGGGAACTATGGCTACACCTTC
clone_size: -
j_call: TRBJ1-2
v_call: TRBV6-5
d_call: -

cdr3_aa: CASSLMASDTEAFF
cdr3_nt: TGTGCCAGCAGCTTAATGGCATCTGACACTGAAGCTTTCTTT
clone_size: -
j_call: TRBJ1-1
v_call: TRBV7-3
d_call: -

cdr3_aa: CASSQDGSGNYGYTF
cdr3_nt: TGCGCCAGCAGCCAAGATGGGTCGGGGAACTATGGCTACACCTTC
clone_size: -
j_call: TRBJ1-2
v_call: TRBV4-1
d_call: -

cdr3_aa: CASSLGTSVIGYTF
cdr3_nt: TGTGCCAGCAGCCTCGGGACGTCCGTGATAGGCTACACCTTC
clone_size: -
j_call: TRBJ1-2
v_call: TRBV6-1
d_call: -

cdr3_aa: CASSPVAGAVDTQYF
cdr3_nt: TGTGCCAGTAGTCCTGTAGCGGGGGCGGTAGATACGCAGTATTTT
clone_size: once
j_call: TRBJ2-3
v_call: TRBV19
d_call: TRBD2

cdr3_aa: CSVEDPGIPTEAFF
cdr3_nt: TGCAGCGTTGAAGATCCCGGAATTCCCACTGAAGCTTTCTTT
clone_size: few
j_call: TRBJ1-1
v_call: TRBV29-1
d_call: -

cdr3_aa: CASSPQGLSNQPQHF
cdr3_nt: TGTGCCAGCAGTCCCCAGGGGCTAAGCAATCAGCCCCAGCATTTT
clone_size: -
j_call: TRBJ1-5
v_call: TRBV6-1
d_call: -

cdr3_aa: CAISRAGNEQFF
cdr3_nt: TGTGCCATCAGTCGAGCGGGTAATGAGCAGTTCTTC
clone_size: -
j_call: TRBJ2-1
v_call: TRBV10-3
d_call: -

cdr3_aa: CASSPSGGALDTQYF
cdr3_nt: TGTGCCAGCAGCCCTAGCGGGGGGGCCCTAGATACGCAGTATTTT
clone_size: once
j_call: TRBJ2-3
v_call: TRBV7-3
d_call: TRBD2

cdr3_aa: CASSPRTGNEQYF
cdr3_nt: TGTGCCAGCAGCCCACGGACAGGGAACGAGCAGTACTTC
clone_size: -
j_call: TRBJ2-7
v_call: TRBV7-6
d_call: TRBD1

cdr3_aa: CASSYSGVDSYEQYF
cdr3_nt: TGTGCCAGCAGTTACTCGGGTGTGGATTCCTACGAGCAGTACTTC
clone_size: once
j_call: TRBJ2-7
v_call: TRBV6-5
d_call: -

cdr3_aa: CASSTSLSGLGYTF
cdr3_nt: TGCGCCAGCAGCACCTCCCTCAGCGGGCTAGGCTACACCTTC
clone_size: -
j_call: TRBJ1-2
v_call: TRBV5-1
d_call: -

cdr3_aa: CASSPLPVGGNTEAFF
cdr3_nt: TGCGCCAGCAGCCCCCTGCCGGTCGGAGGGAACACTGAAGCTTTCTTT
clone_size: -
j_call: TRBJ1-1
v_call: TRBV5-1
d_call: -

cdr3_aa: CASSPSGTGPAYEQYF
cdr3_nt: TGTGCCAGCAGCCCATCCGGGACAGGACCCGCTTACGAGCAGTACTTC
clone_size: -
j_call: TRBJ2-7
v_call: TRBV7-2
d_call: TRBD1

cdr3_aa: CASSAGQGNTGELFF
cdr3_nt: TGTGCCAGCAGCGCCGGACAGGGGAACACCGGGGAGCTGTTTTTT
clone_size: -
j_call: TRBJ2-2
v_call: TRBV9
d_call: TRBD1

cdr3_aa: CAWSATGGSYGYTF
cdr3_nt: TGTGCCTGGAGTGCGACAGGGGGTTCCTATGGCTACACCTTC
clone_size: -
j_call: TRBJ1-2
v_call: TRBV30
d_call: TRBD1

cdr3_aa: CASSIWSQPQHF
cdr3_nt: TGTGCCAGTAGTATATGGAGTCAGCCCCAGCATTTT
clone_size: -
j_call: TRBJ1-5
v_call: TRBV19
d_call: -

cdr3_aa: CASSFRQGYTDTQYF
cdr3_nt: TGTGCCAGCAGCTTCCGGCAGGGATACACAGATACGCAGTATTTT
clone_size: -
j_call: TRBJ2-3
v_call: TRBV11-2
d_call: -

cdr3_aa: CSVRVGTPNYGYTF
cdr3_nt: TGCAGCGTTAGAGTGGGGACACCCAACTATGGCTACACCTTC
clone_size: -
j_call: TRBJ1-2
v_call: TRBV29-1
d_call: -

cdr3_aa: CASSVGASHYGYTF
cdr3_nt: TGTGCCAGCAGCGTAGGGGCTTCTCATTATGGCTACACCTTC
clone_size: -
j_call: TRBJ1-2
v_call: TRBV9
d_call: -

cdr3_aa: CASSYLSGGTTEAFF
cdr3_nt: TGTGCCAGCAGCTACCTCTCAGGGGGTACCACTGAAGCTTTCTTT
clone_size: -
j_call: TRBJ1-1
v_call: TRBV6-5
d_call: TRBD1

cdr3_aa: CASSEEAGYHIQYF
cdr3_nt: TGTGCCAGCAGTGAAGAGGCAGGGTACCACATTCAGTACTTC
clone_size: few
j_call: TRBJ2-4
v_call: TRBV6-1
d_call: -

cdr3_aa: CASGPGLAGGTGELFF
cdr3_nt: TGTGCTAGCGGCCCCGGACTAGCGGGGGGTACCGGGGAGCTGTTTTTT
clone_size: few
j_call: TRBJ2-2
v_call: TRBV12-5
d_call: TRBD2

cdr3_aa: CASSLGGHPADTQYF
cdr3_nt: TGTGCCAGCAGCTTAGGGGGGCACCCCGCAGATACGCAGTATTTT
clone_size: -
j_call: TRBJ2-3
v_call: TRBV7-2
d_call: -

cdr3_aa: CASSSLGAGDTEAFF
cdr3_nt: TGTGCCAGCAGTTCACTCGGGGCAGGGGACACTGAAGCTTTCTTT
clone_size: few
j_call: TRBJ1-1
v_call: TRBV27
d_call: -

cdr3_aa: CASSPDSQFRTDTQYF
cdr3_nt: TGTGCCAGCAGCCCTGACAGCCAGTTTCGCACAGATACGCAGTATTTT
clone_size: -
j_call: TRBJ2-3
v_call: TRBV11-2
d_call: -

cdr3_aa: CASSLVQGPYEQYF
cdr3_nt: TGTGCCAGCAGCTTAGTACAGGGCCCCTACGAGCAGTACTTC
clone_size: -
j_call: TRBJ2-7
v_call: TRBV7-8
d_call: -

cdr3_aa: CASSIPQGARGMNTEAFF
cdr3_nt: TGTGCCAGTAGTATCCCGCAGGGGGCGCGGGGAATGAACACTGAAGCTTTCTTT
clone_size: -
j_call: TRBJ1-1
v_call: TRBV19
d_call: TRBD1

cdr3_aa: CASRDLGQGSYEQYF
cdr3_nt: TGTGCCAGCAGGGACCTTGGACAAGGCTCCTACGAGCAGTACTTC
clone_size: -
j_call: TRBJ2-7
v_call: TRBV27
d_call: -

cdr3_aa: CSGRVAETQYF
cdr3_nt: TGCAGCGGCCGGGTCGCGGAGACCCAGTACTTC
clone_size: -
j_call: TRBJ2-5
v_call: TRBV29-1
d_call: -

cdr3_aa: CASSEGVNEQFF
cdr3_nt: TGTGCCAGCAGTGAGGGTGTAAATGAGCAGTTCTTC
clone_size: once
j_call: TRBJ2-1
v_call: TRBV6-1
d_call: -

cdr3_aa: CVSSLAGGSNEQFF
cdr3_nt: TGTGTCAGCTCATTAGCGGGGGGCTCGAATGAGCAGTTCTTC
clone_size: -
j_call: TRBJ2-1
v_call: TRBV18
d_call: TRBD2

cdr3_aa: CASSRQGPGGTEAFF
cdr3_nt: TGTGCCAGCAGTCGACAGGGCCCCGGGGGCACTGAAGCTTTCTTT
clone_size: -
j_call: TRBJ1-1
v_call: TRBV2
d_call: TRBD1

cdr3_aa: CASGPNRAYYNEQFF
cdr3_nt: TGCGCCAGCGGCCCGAACCGGGCCTACTACAATGAGCAGTTCTTC
clone_size: -
j_call: TRBJ2-1
v_call: TRBV5-1
d_call: -

cdr3_aa: CASSETSGGLGEQFF
cdr3_nt: TGCGCCAGCAGTGAAACTAGCGGGGGCCTAGGTGAGCAGTTCTTC
clone_size: -
j_call: TRBJ2-1
v_call: TRBV10-2
d_call: TRBD2

cdr3_aa: CASSQGAATNEKLFF
cdr3_nt: TGTGCCAGCAGTCAAGGAGCTGCGACTAATGAAAAACTGTTTTTT
clone_size: -
j_call: TRBJ1-4
v_call: TRBV7-9
d_call: -

cdr3_aa: CASKLRSAIGNEQFF
cdr3_nt: TGTGCCAGCAAACTACGCTCCGCAATCGGTAATGAGCAGTTCTTC
clone_size: -
j_call: TRBJ2-1
v_call: TRBV7-9
d_call: -

cdr3_aa: CASSQVRAGGTGELFF
cdr3_nt: TGTGCCAGCAGCCAAGTCCGTGCGGGGGGGACCGGGGAGCTGTTTTTT
clone_size: -
j_call: TRBJ2-2
v_call: TRBV4-2
d_call: TRBD2

cdr3_aa: CASSNYYEQYF
cdr3_nt: TGTGCCAGCAGCAACTACTACGAGCAGTACTTC
clone_size: few
j_call: TRBJ2-7
v_call: TRBV6-5
d_call: -

cdr3_aa: CASSEGIVTEAFF
cdr3_nt: TGTGCCAGTAGTGAGGGGATTGTGACTGAAGCTTTCTTT
clone_size: -
j_call: TRBJ1-1
v_call: TRBV19
d_call: -

cdr3_aa: CASSLAGFSYEQYF
cdr3_nt: TGTGCCAGCAGTCTAGCGGGATTCTCCTACGAGCAGTACTTC
clone_size: once
j_call: TRBJ2-7
v_call: TRBV27
d_call: TRBD2

cdr3_aa: CASSSIRDRGNTEAFF
cdr3_nt: TGTGCCAGCAGCTCTATCCGGGACAGGGGTAACACTGAAGCTTTCTTT
clone_size: -
j_call: TRBJ1-1
v_call: TRBV27
d_call: TRBD1

cdr3_aa: CASSYSWGFLGEQYF
cdr3_nt: TGTGCCAGCAGTTACTCTTGGGGGTTCTTGGGCGAGCAGTACTTC
clone_size: -
j_call: TRBJ2-7
v_call: TRBV6-5
d_call: -

cdr3_aa: CATSRDGDGDNEQFF
cdr3_nt: TGTGCCACCAGCAGAGATGGCGACGGAGACAATGAGCAGTTCTTC
clone_size: once
j_call: TRBJ2-1
v_call: TRBV15
d_call: -

cdr3_aa: CASKELGYEQYF
cdr3_nt: TGTGCCAGCAAGGAGTTAGGCTACGAGCAGTACTTC
clone_size: -
j_call: TRBJ2-7
v_call: TRBV6-1
d_call: -

cdr3_aa: CASSELQNTDTQYF
cdr3_nt: TGTGCCAGCAGTGAATTACAGAACACAGATACGCAGTATTTT
clone_size: -
j_call: TRBJ2-3
v_call: TRBV2
d_call: -